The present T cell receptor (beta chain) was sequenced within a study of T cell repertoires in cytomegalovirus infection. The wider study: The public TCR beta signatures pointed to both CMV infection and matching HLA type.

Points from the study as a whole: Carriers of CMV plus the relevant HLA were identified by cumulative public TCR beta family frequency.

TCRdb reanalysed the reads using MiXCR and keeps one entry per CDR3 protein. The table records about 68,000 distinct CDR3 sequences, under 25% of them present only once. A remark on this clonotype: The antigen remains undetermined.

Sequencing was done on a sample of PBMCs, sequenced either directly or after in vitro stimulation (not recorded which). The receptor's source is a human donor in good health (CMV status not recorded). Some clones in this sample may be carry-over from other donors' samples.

CDR3 DNA sequence: TGTGCCAGCAGTTTAGAAGACAGATTAGCTGGCTACACCTTC. Residues: CASSLEDRLAGYTF. The V and J genes are TRBV12-3 or TRBV12-4 and TRBJ1-2; the D gene is possibly TRBD1 (5 bases). The CDR3 length is 14 residues. The V and J ends lost 1 base and 7 bases respectively, with 13 bases between them.